The source of this T cell receptor (beta chain) is a study of human T cells and chemical hapten exposure. Unique molecular identifiers were attached to individual cDNA molecules within the library. TCRdb itself ran the RACE reads through MiXCR, one entry per CDR3 protein. The sample includes some 300,000 distinct CDR3 sequences, about 5.4% seen only once; the top ten take approximately 8.2%. The time point was: pre-sensitization, week 0. Treatment reported: therapeutic diphenylcyclopropenone sensitization with weekly scalp DPC. The V gene's germline CDR1 is MNHNY and CDR2 SVGAGI (reference sequence). This CDR3 region has 16 residues. With 7 bases clipped from V and 3 bases from J, the junction kept 10 bases outside the gene matches.

V is TRBV6-6 and J is TRBJ2-1; 9 bases map to TRBD2. The sequenced sample was whole blood, obtained in connection with sensitization to the hapten diphenylcyclopropenone (DPC). The source of this sequence is a woman aged 18-29 years with alopecia areata. Some clones in this sample may be carry-over from other donors' samples. CDR3 residues: CASINYSGGLYNEQFF. DNA for the CDR3: TGTGCCAGCATTAACTATAGCGGGGGCCTCTACAATGAGCAGTTCTTC.